Below are 25 T cell receptor beta chains sequenced from a single sample in a study of technical replicates of blood from a handful of donors. Repertoires were generated with immunoSEQ multiplex PCR, while TCRdb's copy carries only in-frame clones and drops some. Counted here are approximately 41,000 clones, 96% occurring once; the ten biggest clones make up less than 0.45%. What was sequenced was T cells isolated from PBMCs. These TCRs come from a human donor in good health.

The chain couples TRBV6-1 to TRBJ1-1; D gene unclear. The ends were cut back, 3 bases at V and 1 base at J, with 9 bases in the middle. The CDR3 has 14 residues. Germline CDR1 MNHNS, CDR2 SASEGT. The CDR3 DNA sequence: TGTGCCAGCAGTGAGAGGATTTGGAACACTGAAGCTTTCTTT. Residues: CASSERIWNTEAFF.

This clone was observed a single time. The chain carries TRBV29-1 and TRBJ2-1; 9 bases are a match to TRBD1. Germline CDR1 and CDR2: SQVTM and ANQGSEA. V gave up 6 bases and J gave up 8 bases; unmatched junction bases: 8. CDR3 length: 13 residues. The CDR3 is CSVTGTGTYEQFF. CDR3 DNA: TGCAGCGTCACCGGGACAGGGACCTATGAGCAGTTCTTC.

This chain connects TRBV2 to TRBJ2-2; possibly TRBD1 for D (5 bases). V was trimmed by 3 bases and J by 9 bases, leaving 17 bases between them. The CDR3 length is 15 residues. CDR1 and CDR2 (germline): SNHLY, FYNNEI. The CDR3 sequence: CASSELWGVSRELFF. CDR3 nucleotide sequence: TGTGCCAGCAGTGAGTTATGGGGCGTTAGCCGGGAGCTGTTTTTT.

V and J are TRBV12-5 and TRBJ2-1; TRBD1 is a possible D gene (5 bases). The CDR3 extends over 15 amino acids. Germline CDR1 is LGHNT and CDR2 is FRNRAP. V shed 3 bases and J shed 6 bases, with 15 bases lying between them. CDR3 region: CASGLDRGQLNEQFF. In DNA form, the CDR3 reads TGTGCTAGTGGTTTAGATAGGGGCCAACTCAATGAGCAGTTCTTC.

The chain links TRBV14 to TRBJ2-1, with TRBD2 as a possible D gene (6 bases). Per the germline V gene, CDR1 is SGHDN and CDR2 is FVKESK. The V gene lost 7 bases and the J gene lost 7 bases, with 17 bases spanning the gap. This CDR3 has 14 amino acids. CDR3 sequence reads: CASNTHAGINEQFF. CDR3 in DNA: TGTGCCAGCAACACACATGCGGGAATTAATGAGCAGTTCTTC.

V and J are TRBV25-1 and TRBJ1-2, with D unclear. Germline V gives CDR1 MGHDK, CDR2 SYGVNS. CDR3 size: 11 residues. V was cut by 5 bases and J by 6 bases, with 7 bases left in between. CDR3 DNA sequence: TGTGCCAGCAGTTCCGGGGATGGCTACACCTTC. Its translation: CASSSGDGYTF.

The rearrangement uses TRBV11-2 and TRBJ2-1; D may be TRBD2 (5 bases). V was clipped by 8 bases and J by 11 bases, with 13 bases between them. There are 11 residues in the CDR3. The germline V gene encodes CDR1 SGHAT and CDR2 FQNNGV. For the CDR3, the DNA is TGTGCCAGCTCCTATAGCGAAAAGCAGTTCTTC. It is translated as CASSYSEKQFF.

This chain joins TRBV10-2 and TRBJ1-1; 8 nucleotides match TRBD1. The CDR3 is made up of 15 amino acids. V lost 3 bases and J lost 5; bases outside the gene matches: 8. The germline V gene has CDR1 WSHSY and CDR2 SAAADI. The DNA for the CDR3 is TGCGCCAGCAGTGATAGACAGGGGATAGCTACTGAAGCTTTCTTT. The encoded protein is CASSDRQGIATEAFF.

The chain is built from TRBV27 and TRBJ2-4; 10 bases map to TRBD2. Germline values: CDR1 MNHEY, CDR2 SMNVEV (reference sequence). The junction had 8 bases not matched to a gene; V was cut back by 3 bases and J by 0 bases. The CDR3 covers 18 residues. The CDR3 spells CASSFTSGNHQAKNIQYF. The CDR3 nucleotides read TGTGCCAGCAGTTTTACTAGCGGGAACCACCAAGCCAAAAACATTCAGTACTTC.

The chain recombines TRBV9 with TRBJ2-7; weak D call: TRBD2 (6 bases). Germline-derived CDR1 and CDR2 are SGDLS and YYNGEE. V lost 3 bases, J lost 4 bases, and 11 bases lay in between. The CDR3 runs to 13 residues. CDR3 sequence reads: CASSAGDIYEQYF. As DNA, the CDR3 is TGTGCCAGCAGCGCGGGAGACATTTACGAGCAGTACTTC.

The rearrangement links TRBV27 to TRBJ2-5, with D unresolved. Germline values: CDR1 MNHEY, CDR2 SMNVEV (reference sequence). The V end was cut by 5 bases, the J end by 5 bases, with 12 bases between. This CDR3 has 13 residues. The CDR3 DNA is TGTGCCAGCAGTGATACCTTTGAGGAGACCCAGTACTTC. Protein product: CASSDTFEETQYF.

J is TRBJ2-3 and V is TRBV7-2, with 8 bases that match TRBD2. This CDR3 region has 15 residues. Germline trimming cut 7 bases from V and 3 bases from J; bases unmatched to any gene: 9. Germline V lookup: CDR1 SGHTA, CDR2 FQGNSA. In DNA, the CDR3 is TGTGCCAGCATGAGAAGCGGGAGTTGGACAGATACGCAGTATTTT. Translated, it gives CASMRSGSWTDTQYF.

The chain carries TRBV7-3 and TRBJ1-2; 8 positions agree with TRBD1. Trimming took 5 bases from V and 4 from J; bases not matched to a gene: 3. The CDR3 contains 13 residues. Germline-derived CDR1 and CDR2 are SGHTA and FQGTGA. For the CDR3, the DNA is TGTGCCAGCAGCAAAACAGGGGGCTATGGCTACACCTTC. Translating it yields CASSKTGGYGYTF.

This chain connects TRBV6-6 to TRBJ1-1, with 8 bases fitting TRBD1. The CDR3 runs to 14 residues. V trimming: 6 bases; J trimming: 1 base; junction bases outside the gene matches: 4. Germline CDR1 MNHNY, CDR2 SVGAGI (reference sequence). CDR3 residues: CASSLDRANTEAFF. CDR3 DNA: TGTGCCAGCAGCCTGGACAGGGCGAACACTGAAGCTTTCTTT.

The rearrangement links TRBV5-4 to TRBJ1-1; 7 nucleotides match TRBD1. Germline-derived CDR1 and CDR2 are SGHNT and YYREEE (reference sequence). Losses at the gene ends were 0 bases for V and 3 bases for J; bases not matched to a gene: 8. CDR3 length: 16 residues. The CDR3 sequence: CASSLDFDRVDTEAFF. In DNA, the CDR3 is TGTGCCAGCAGCTTGGATTTCGACAGGGTGGACACTGAAGCTTTCTTT.

V gene TRBV29-1 combines with J gene TRBJ2-7, with 8 bases aligning to TRBD2. The CDR3 length is 13 residues. Losses at the gene ends were 1 base for V and 4 bases for J; bases not matched to a gene: 3. CDR1 is SQVTM and CDR2 is ANQGSEA in the germline V gene. The CDR3 loop is CSVEGGTSYEQYF. In DNA, the CDR3 is TGCAGCGTTGAAGGCGGGACTAGTTACGAGCAGTACTTC.

The DNA for the CDR3 is TGCGCCAGCAGCCAAGATACATCCGCAGGGAGGGGAGAGACCCAGTACTTC. Translating it yields CASSQDTSAGRGETQYF. The chain employs TRBV4-3 and TRBJ2-5; TRBD2 agrees at 7 bases. Trimming took 0 bases from V and 4 from J; bases not matched to a gene: 11. Germline V gives CDR1 LGHNA, CDR2 YSLEER. The CDR3 extends over 17 amino acids.

In this sample, this clone turned up once. The gene calls are TRBV5-4 and TRBJ2-3, with D unresolved. CDR3 length equals 11 residues. The V gene's germline CDR1 is SGHNT and CDR2 YYREEE (reference sequence). Trimming removed 4 bases from V and 4 bases from J, with 4 bases in between. The CDR3 sequence is CASSPSDTQYF. In nucleotides, the CDR3 is TGTGCCAGCAGCCCCTCAGATACGCAGTATTTT.

The chain joins TRBV6-5 to TRBJ1-5; D gene uncertain. The V gene's germline CDR1 is MNHEY and CDR2 SVGAGI. The CDR3 contains 13 residues. The V and J ends lost 6 bases and 5 bases respectively, with 11 bases between them. CDR3 DNA: TGTGCCAGCAGAACAAACATCGATCAGCCCCAGCATTTT. Translated: CASRTNIDQPQHF.

CDR3 in amino acids: CASSQDLGFNYGYTF. In nucleotides, the CDR3 is TGCGCCAGCAGCCAAGATCTGGGCTTTAACTATGGCTACACCTTC. The chain links TRBV4-1 to TRBJ1-2; D gene unclear. The CDR3 contains 15 residues. Germline V gene sequence: CDR1 MGHRA, CDR2 YSYEKL. V was clipped by 0 bases and J by 1 base, with 9 bases between them.

The rearrangement joins TRBV7-9 to TRBJ2-7; 12 bases match TRBD1. The V gene's germline CDR1 is SEHNR and CDR2 FQNEAQ (reference sequence). This CDR3 region has 15 residues. Unmatched junction bases numbered 4, after V lost 4 bases and J lost 3 bases. The CDR3 bases are TGTGCCAGCAGCTCCGGGACAGGGGGCGGCTACGAGCAGTACTTC. Its translation: CASSSGTGGGYEQYF.

V is TRBV7-2 and J is TRBJ2-7, with D perhaps matching TRBD2 (5 bases). V was cut by 3 bases and J by 6 bases, with 12 bases left in between. Germline CDR1 is SGHTA and CDR2 is FQGNSA. The CDR3 loop spans 13 amino acids. This chain's CDR3 is CASSLLGASEQYF. Written as DNA, the CDR3 is TGTGCCAGCAGCTTGTTGGGAGCTAGCGAGCAGTACTTC.

A few counts support this clone. The chain carries TRBV14 and TRBJ1-2; 8 nucleotides align to TRBD1. This CDR3 has 13 residues. The germline CDR1 and CDR2 sequences are SGHDN and FVKESK. The J segment lost 10 bases and the V segment lost 3 bases, leaving 7 bases of the junction unmatched. This CDR3 reads CASSHITGGDYTF. As DNA, the CDR3 is TGTGCCAGCAGCCACATCACAGGGGGTGACTACACCTTC.

The chain couples TRBV7-6 to TRBJ2-7, with D possibly matching TRBD1 (5 bases). Between the trimmed V and J ends, which lost 2 bases and 3 bases, there was a span of 11 bases. CDR1 is SGHVS and CDR2 is FNYEAQ in the germline V gene. The CDR3 runs 14 residues. This CDR3 is CASSLPGQIYEQYF. CDR3 in DNA: TGTGCCAGCAGCTTACCTGGACAAATCTACGAGCAGTACTTC.

This CDR3 is CASSGGTTSYNEQFF. The CDR3 DNA is TGTGCCAGTAGCGGGGGGACTACCTCCTACAATGAGCAGTTCTTC. The chain joins TRBV19 to TRBJ2-1; TRBD2 matches at 7 bases. The ends lost 6 bases at V and 0 bases at J; junction bases unmatched: 5. This CDR3 is 15 amino acids long. Per the germline V gene, CDR1 is LNHDA and CDR2 is SQIVND (reference sequence).